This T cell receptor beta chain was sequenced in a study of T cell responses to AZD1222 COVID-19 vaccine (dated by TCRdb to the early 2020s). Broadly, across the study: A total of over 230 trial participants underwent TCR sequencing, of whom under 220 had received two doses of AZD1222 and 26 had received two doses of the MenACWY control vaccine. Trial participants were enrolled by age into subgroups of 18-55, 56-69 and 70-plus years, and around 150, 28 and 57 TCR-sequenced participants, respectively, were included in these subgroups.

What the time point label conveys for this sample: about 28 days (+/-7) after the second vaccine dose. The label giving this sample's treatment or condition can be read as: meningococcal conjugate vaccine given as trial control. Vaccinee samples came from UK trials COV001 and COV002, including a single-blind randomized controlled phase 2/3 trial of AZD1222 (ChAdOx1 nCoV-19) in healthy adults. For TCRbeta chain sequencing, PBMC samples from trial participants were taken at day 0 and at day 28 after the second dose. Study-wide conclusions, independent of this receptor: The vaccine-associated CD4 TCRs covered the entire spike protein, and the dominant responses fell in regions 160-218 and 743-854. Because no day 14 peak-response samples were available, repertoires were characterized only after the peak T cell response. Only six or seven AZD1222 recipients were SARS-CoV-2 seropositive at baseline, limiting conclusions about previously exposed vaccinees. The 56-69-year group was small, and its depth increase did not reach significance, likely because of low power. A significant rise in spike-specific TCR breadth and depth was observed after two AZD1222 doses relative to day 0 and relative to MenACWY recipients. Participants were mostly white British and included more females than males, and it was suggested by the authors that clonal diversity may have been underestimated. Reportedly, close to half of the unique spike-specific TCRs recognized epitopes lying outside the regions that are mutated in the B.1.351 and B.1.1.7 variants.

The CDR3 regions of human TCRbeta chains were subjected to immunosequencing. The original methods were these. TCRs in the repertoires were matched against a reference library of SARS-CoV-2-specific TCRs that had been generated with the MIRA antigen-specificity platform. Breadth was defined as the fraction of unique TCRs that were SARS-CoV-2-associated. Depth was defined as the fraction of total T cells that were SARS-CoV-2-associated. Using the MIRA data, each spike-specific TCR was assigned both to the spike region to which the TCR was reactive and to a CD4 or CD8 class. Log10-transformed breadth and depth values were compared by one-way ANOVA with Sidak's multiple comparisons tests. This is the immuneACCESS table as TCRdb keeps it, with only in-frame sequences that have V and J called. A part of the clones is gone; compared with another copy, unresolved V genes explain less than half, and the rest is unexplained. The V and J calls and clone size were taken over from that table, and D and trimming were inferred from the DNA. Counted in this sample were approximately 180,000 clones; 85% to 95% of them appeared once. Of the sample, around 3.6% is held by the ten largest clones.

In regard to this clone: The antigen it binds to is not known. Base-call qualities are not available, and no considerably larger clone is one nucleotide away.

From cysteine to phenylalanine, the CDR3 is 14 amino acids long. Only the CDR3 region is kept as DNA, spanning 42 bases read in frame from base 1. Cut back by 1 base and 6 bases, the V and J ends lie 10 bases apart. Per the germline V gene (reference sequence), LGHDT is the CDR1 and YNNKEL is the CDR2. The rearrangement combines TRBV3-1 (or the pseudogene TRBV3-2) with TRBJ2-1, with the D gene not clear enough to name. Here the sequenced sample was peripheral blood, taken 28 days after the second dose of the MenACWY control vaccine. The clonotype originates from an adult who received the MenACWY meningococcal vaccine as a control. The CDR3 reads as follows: CASSQGPSINEQFF. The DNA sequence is TGTGCCAGCAGCCAAGGTCCTAGTATCAATGAGCAGTTCTTC.